This paragraph reports one T cell receptor (beta chain). Its antigen remains unidentified. With a J-beta primer mix and a sample-barcoded 5' primer, a second PCR ran about 6 to 11 cycles. TCRdb independently ran MiXCR on the 5' RACE reads; one entry per CDR3 protein. This table holds under 800,000 distinct CDR3 sequences, roughly two fifths found once. The data originate from a study of blood T cells in healthy people across ages. Overall study results and limits: Age brought a roughly linear fall in TCR beta diversity measured per million T cells.

What was sequenced was blood. This TCR was recovered from a woman aged 60-75 years in good health.

Here the CDR3 DNA reads TGTGCCAGCAGTCACGACCCGGGGGCGGAAGCTTTCTTT. As protein: CASSHDPGAEAFF. This sequence joins TRBV12-3 or TRBV12-4 and TRBJ1-1; TRBD1 might be the D (6 bases). The CDR3 extends over 13 amino acids. The V end lost 5 bases, the J end lost 8 bases, and 15 bases lay between the germline ends.